This TCR beta chain came from a study of cytomegalovirus exposure and HLA in healthy donors. Overall study context: A subsequent analysis reported that the 95 to 150 validation repertoires were produced on the same platform that had also been used for the 600 to 800 first-cohort repertoires. Findings and limits, study-wide: Subsequent analysis found a tendency for first-cohort TCR clusters to co-occur within the 95 to 150 validation repertoires. In vitro assays verified that three CMV-associated chains recognized CMV antigens specifically. Despite most TCR sequences being rare, some public TCRs occurred in many donors.

The CDR3 totals 14 residues. Germline values: CDR1 MDHEN, CDR2 SYDVKM. V lost 5 bases and J lost 7; bases outside the gene matches: 10. Method: immunoSEQ multiplex PCR; TCRdb's copy keeps in-frame clones and lacks some. This sample has some 230,000 clones, with around 90% found just once. Notes on this clone: The antigen remains unidentified.

Sequencing input: PBMCs. The sequence derives from a woman under 30 in good health and CMV-seronegative. The chain uses TRBV28 and TRBJ1-2, with 7 bases fitting TRBD1. CDR3 nucleotide sequence: TGTGCCAGCAGTCCTTACAGGAAGGGGGCTGGCTACACCTTC. This gives the protein CASSPYRKGAGYTF.